A selection of T cell receptor beta chains follows, all from one sample in a study of cytomegalovirus exposure and HLA in healthy donors. Produced via immunoSEQ multiplex PCR; TCRdb's table is partial and in-frame only. The sample has 100,000 or so clones; over 60% are singletons. The specimen sequenced was PBMCs. Receptors originate from a female donor in good health and CMV-seropositive. Both conserved end residues are trimmed from each CDR3. The order of the fields is CDR3 protein, V gene, J gene.

ALAADSNQPQH	TRBV7-9	TRBJ1-5
ASSDRALAGDNEQF	TRBV5-8	TRBJ2-1
ASNSRGSSYEQY	TRBV2	TRBJ2-7
ASSETGDLSYNEQF	TRBV5-1	TRBJ2-1
ASSPVEGAYGYT	TRBV2	TRBJ1-2
SVPDRATGYT	TRBV29-1	TRBJ1-2
ASSLGGGEQY	TRBV18	TRBJ2-7
ASSFRLAGGPDTQY	TRBV7-2	TRBJ2-3
ASSRTNRGSDTGELF	TRBV4-1	TRBJ2-2
ASSPREDYGYT	TRBV9	TRBJ1-2
ASSDRFEQY	TRBV25-1	TRBJ2-7
ASSLYRGTSGSTDTQY	TRBV27	TRBJ2-3
ASSQRGTGKEKLF	TRBV6-6	TRBJ1-4